This TCR beta chain was found in a study of tumor and adjacent non-tumor tissue in lung cancer (dated by TCRdb to between 2018 and 2020). General notes on the study: Of the cohort, around 12 patients had adenocarcinoma, 2 had squamous cell carcinoma and 1 had small cell lung cancer. Ages among the 15 or so patients ranged from roughly 31 to 76 years, there were roughly ten men and 5 women, and disease was at TNM stage I to III. A total of 95 million to 150 million productive TCRbeta reads were generated by sequencing, corresponding to an average of roughly 4.1 million reads per sample. Using bulk TCRbeta repertoires from 15 lung cancer patients, the study set lung tumor tissue side by side with matched distant non-tumor lung tissue. TCRbeta CDR3 sequencing was performed on more than 25 paired specimens, with one tumor sample and one normal lung sample collected per patient.

RNA was extracted from bulk unsorted tissue and checked for quality with a NanoDrop ND-1000 and an Agilent 2100. The normal lung samples consisted of distant non-tumor tissue collected more than 3 cm from the tumor edge. Donors were newly diagnosed lung cancer patients admitted for thoracic surgery in China between August and November 2014, without prior chemotherapy. Patients with previous radiotherapy or chemotherapy, or with another concurrent cancer, were excluded from the study. Surgical tissue pieces of 1-2 cm3 were preserved in RNAlater solution and were kept at -80 degrees C until use. This clonotype has only one observation. Its antigen is currently not known. The missing conserved phenylalanine or tryptophan at the end of this CDR3 makes a read error likely. V and J are truncated by 3 bases and 0 bases respectively, leaving an intervening sequence of 20 bases. The CDR3 is 18 residues long, counting both termini. Only the CDR3 portion is preserved as DNA: 54 bases, with reading frame beginning at the first base. CDR1 and CDR2 are read off the germline V gene as SGHAT and FQNNGV.

Library generation was performed with multiplex PCR. Sequencing was performed on an Illumina HiSeq 2500. TCRbeta libraries were constructed through three rounds of nested PCR with primers (Table S4) according to protocols adapted from ARM-PCR. Before sequencing, PCR products of 200-500 bp were excised from the gel and purified with the QIAquick gel extraction kit. The source study handled its data this way. Reads were cleaned with Trimmomatic, merged with FLASH into complete CDR3 sequences, and assigned to V(D)J germline segments with MiTCR. Clonal diversity was calculated as the inverse Simpson's index using VDJtools. Productive reads were defined as in-frame sequences without a premature stop codon. TCRdb handled the public reads itself, with Q25 trimming in fastp and clone calling in MiXCR, and kept productive beta chains. When rows share a CDR3 protein, they turn into one entry using the most common DNA and genes. TCRdb's processing, not the study's, gives the V and J calls here. In all, the sample holds 80,000 or so distinct CDR3 sequences, and roughly 80% of those were seen once. The ten largest clones capture 40% to 65% of the sample.

General conclusions and limits of the study: Tumor tissue showed significantly greater TCR diversity (inverse Simpson) than normal lung tissue (approximately 400 vs 170, P = 0.0075, Mann-Whitney U test). Peripheral blood was not sequenced, so blood TCRbeta repertoires in these lung cancer patients were not examined. The sequencing platform is not named in the methods, and unique molecular identifiers are not mentioned. In normal lung, the top 100 clones accounted for a significantly larger cumulative share of the repertoire than in tumor tissue. Significantly higher TCR diversity was found in younger patients, and higher tumor TCR diversity was associated with shorter overall and disease-free survival. Only roughly 16 patients were in the cohort, and the authors stated that larger samples and more detailed clinical data are needed.

The rearrangement joined TRBV11-2 to TRBJ1-1, and the D gene may be TRBD1, 5 bases matching. This TCR was recovered from a man in his 60s with non-small cell lung cancer. Sequencing was carried out using distant non-tumor lung tissue. Here the CDR3 is given as CASSLENRLGPLNTEAFL. In nucleotide form, the sequence is TGTGCCAGCAGCTTGGAAAATAGACTGGGGCCCTTGAACACTGAAGCTTTCCTT.